A single sample is the source of the 3 T cell receptor beta chains below, sequenced in a study of beta chain features in type 1 diabetes. Study results and limitations: TCRB CDR3s from Type 1 diabetes patients were moderately but significantly shorter in all four CD4+ subsets.

Expressed TCRB transcripts were sequenced because the entire RNA isolate underwent reverse transcription. Measured with immunoSEQ multiplex PCR; TCRdb has only the in-frame clones, and not every one. The data hold 130,000 or so clones, with approximately 9% observed a single time. Their antigen targets remain unknown. Sequencing used central memory CD4+ T cells from blood. The receptors shown here come from a man under 40 with type 1 diabetes.

This clone was seen only a few times. The V call is TRBV5-4, the J call TRBJ1-2; D may be TRBD1 (5 bases). CDR1 SGHNT and CDR2 YYREEE come from the germline V gene (reference sequence). The length of the CDR3 is 15 residues. Trimming shortened V by 2 bases and J by 7 bases, and 18 bases separated the two germline ends. CDR3 nucleotides: TGTGCCAGCAGCTTTGCCGGGGGGGTTTCTAGTGGCTACACCTTC. It encodes CASSFAGGVSSGYTF.

The rearrangement uses TRBV7-9 and TRBJ2-1; 9 positions agree with TRBD1. After removal of 5 bases from V and 0 bases from J, the junction contained 5 bases not matched to a gene. The CDR3 extends over 16 amino acids. Germline CDR1 and CDR2: SEHNR and FQNEAQ (reference sequence). The CDR3 spells CASSRRQGVSYNEQFF. CDR3 DNA sequence: TGTGCCAGCAGCCGTCGACAGGGGGTCTCCTACAATGAGCAGTTCTTC.

This clone was seen a few times. The rearrangement uses TRBV29-1 and TRBJ1-5; D gene unclear. CDR3 size: 15 residues. Germline V gene data show CDR1 as SQVTM and CDR2 as ANQGSEA. Trimming took 4 bases from V and 0 from J, leaving 13 bases between them. CDR3: CSVGGASDSNQPQHF. As DNA, the CDR3 is TGCAGCGTTGGGGGAGCGTCCGATAGCAATCAGCCCCAGCATTTT.